The entry below describes one T cell receptor (beta chain). Its antigen is currently unknown. Clones were read by immunoSEQ multiplex PCR, and TCRdb kept only the in-frame ones, dropping some. The sample lists around 40,000 clones; less than 85% were seen once. The sample originates from a study of OX40 agonist ivuxolimab in advanced cancers. About the study: Those enrolled were approximately 78% male, with a mean age of approximately 60 years and ages from about 20 to 85. Study findings and constraints: On average, CD8+ T cells showed a greater number of expanded clones than CD4+.

This CDR3 has 14 amino acids. V lost 10 bases and J 0 bases, leaving 13 bases between the germline ends. CDR1 MNHEY and CDR2 SMNVEV come from the germline V gene (reference sequence). Patients who had autoimmune disease history or got systemic immunosuppression were left out. The sequence was obtained from an adult with an advanced solid tumor such as melanoma, head and neck, liver or kidney cancer. The source material was CD4+ or CD8+ T cells sorted from blood, sampled in a trial of the OX40 agonist ivuxolimab. The chain recombines TRBV27 with TRBJ2-1; D is perhaps TRBD1 (5 bases). CDR3: CAKPQDLSYNEQFF. In DNA form, the CDR3 reads TGTGCCAAGCCACAGGACCTCTCCTACAATGAGCAGTTCTTC.